This T cell receptor (beta chain) was sequenced in a study of shared clonotypes between healthy human individuals. General study findings and limits: Across subsets, estimated richness was generally greater for naive than for memory populations.

As concerns this clone: The antigen is undetermined.

Splitting of each subset's genomic DNA was done evenly across several immunoSEQ plates. Libraries were prepared by immunoSEQ multiplex PCR; TCRdb keeps only in-frame clonotypes and omits some of them. Here the sample spans 1,400,000 or so clones, about 98.5% being singletons. V lost 7 bases, J lost 4 bases, and 16 bases lay in between. The CDR3 loop spans 14 amino acids. Looked up from germline, CDR1 is MNHNS and CDR2 is SASEGT. The source material was naive CD4+ T cells sorted from blood. This sample's subset: CD45RA+ positively selected. The rearrangement uses TRBV6-1 and TRBJ1-1, with D possibly matching TRBD1 (6 bases). The TCR comes from a man aged 30 to 39 in good health. The CDR3: CASTSTGKSTEAFF. CDR3 in DNA: TGTGCCAGCACTTCAACAGGGAAGTCCACTGAAGCTTTCTTT.